The entry below describes one TCR beta chain. This sample is drawn from a study of ipilimumab plus nivolumab after autologous stem cell transplantation. Whole-study context: A median of 8 nivolumab and 5 ipilimumab doses were given.

The data were produced by immunoSEQ multiplex PCR, yet TCRdb's version contains in-frame clones alone and is incomplete. Here the sample spans 15,000 to 20,000 clones, approximately 78% being singletons. Patients got ipilimumab 1 mg/kg beginning 14 to 28 days post-transplant. The sequencing here drew on PBMCs, taken in a trial of ipilimumab plus nivolumab as post-transplant consolidation. The receptor was isolated from a male donor with diffuse large B-cell lymphoma.

CDR3 region: CAWSAIGVEQFF. The DNA for the CDR3 is TGTGCCTGGAGCGCCATAGGGGTTGAGCAGTTCTTC. The chain employs TRBV30 and TRBJ2-1, with a possible D match to TRBD1 (5 bases). V was clipped by 3 bases and J by 9 bases, with 12 bases between them. The CDR3 is made up of 12 amino acids. Germline V gene data show CDR1 as GTSNPN and CDR2 as SVGIG (reference sequence). Looking up the rest from reference TRBV30 and TRBJ2-1 gives the full variable domain: SQTIHQWPATLVQPVGSPLSLECTVEGTSNPNLYWYRQAAGRGLQLLFYSVGIGQISSEVPQNLSASRPQDRQFILSSKKLLLSDSGFYLCAWSAIGVEQFFGPGTRLTVL.